The 6 T cell receptor beta chains presented below share a single source sample, sequenced in a study of T-cell reconstitution after alpha-beta-depleted transplantation in children. The library targeted TCRbeta and was prepared with unique molecular identifiers. A single record per CDR3 protein comes from TCRdb applying MiXCR to the PCR reads. Of 600,000 to 800,000 distinct CDR3 sequences detected, around 13% appear once; the ten largest clones hold 0.65% to 0.9%. Sequences were derived from PBMCs, sampled before TCRalphabeta/CD19-depleted stem cell transplant. The source is a girl aged 2-10 years with congenital amegakaryocytic thrombocytopenia, due to receive a stem cell transplant.

This clonotype was seen at least ten times. V is TRBV10-3 and J is TRBJ2-1; D is possibly TRBD2 (6 bases). Germline assignment: CDR1 ENHRY and CDR2 SYGVKD. The CDR3 totals 13 residues. V was pared by 6 bases and J by 3 bases, with 9 bases between. DNA for the CDR3: TGTGCCATCAGGGCTAGCGTCTACAATGAGCAGTTCTTC. Its protein product is CAIRASVYNEQFF.

The chain joins TRBV20-1 to TRBJ2-1; TRBD1 matches at 8 bases. The CDR3 sequence is 12 residues long. The trim removed 6 bases at V and 6 bases at J, leaving 4 bases unmatched. The V gene's germline CDR1 is DFQATT and CDR2 SNEGSKA (reference sequence). CDR3 bases: TGCAGTGCGGGGGACAGGATCAATGAGCAGTTCTTC. Its protein is CSAGDRINEQFF.

V usage is TRBV5-1 and J usage is TRBJ2-1, with 9 bases matching TRBD2. The length of the CDR3 is 16 residues. The trim removed 0 bases at V and 8 bases at J, leaving 9 bases unmatched. From germline, CDR1 is SGHRS and CDR2 YFSETQ. CDR3 DNA sequence: TGCGCCAGCAGCTTGGCTCCCAGCGGGAGGAGGTATGAGCAGTTCTTC. Residues: CASSLAPSGRRYEQFF. Combining the CDR3 with reference TRBV5-1 and TRBJ2-1 gives the whole variable domain KAGVTQTPRYLIKTRGQQVTLSCSPISGHRSVSWYQQTPGQGLQFLFEYFSETQRNKGNFPGRFSGRQFSNSRSEMNVSTLELGDSALYLCASSLAPSGRRYEQFFGPGTRLTVL.

This clonotype showed up just a few times. This chain connects TRBV20-1 to TRBJ2-4; the D is unclear. The CDR3 length is 11 residues. The germline V gene encodes CDR1 DFQATT and CDR2 SNEGSKA (reference sequence). Between the trimmed V and J ends, which lost 3 bases and 4 bases, there was a span of 4 bases. CDR3 in DNA: TGCAGTGCTAGGGAGAAAAACATTCAGTACTTC. Translation: CSAREKNIQYF.

This sequence joins TRBV7-2 and TRBJ1-5, with no clear D. The V gene's germline CDR1 is SGHTA and CDR2 FQGNSA. The CDR3 is 15 residues long. V lost 0 bases to trimming and J lost 0 bases, with 6 bases between them. The CDR3 sequence: CASSLAHYSNQPQHF. The CDR3 nucleotides are TGTGCCAGCAGCTTAGCCCACTATAGCAATCAGCCCCAGCATTTT.

This clonotype occurred many times. The chain recombines TRBV5-1 with TRBJ2-2; D may correspond to TRBD1 or TRBD2 (5 bases each). CDR3 length equals 19 residues. Trimming left V 2 bases short and J 0 bases short, with 20 bases between. CDR1 and CDR2 (germline): SGHRS, YFSETQ. CDR3 DNA: TGCGCCAGCAGCTTCACCCCACTAGGGGCCACAGCGAACACCGGGGAGCTGTTTTTT. This codes for CASSFTPLGATANTGELFF.